These T cell receptor beta chains were read from a single sample in a study of blood T cells in healthy people across ages. TCRdb used MiXCR to reprocess the 5' RACE reads, holding one entry per CDR3 protein. The sample contains around 940,000 distinct CDR3 sequences, roughly 51% of which appear only once. Sequencing was performed on blood. The source of these receptors is a woman aged 55-70 years in good health. The conserved cysteine and the conserved F or W are not part of the CDR3 here. The D gene is left open where the match is weak.

V gene: TRBV11-1; J gene: TRBJ2-1; D gene: TRBD1; CDR3 protein: ASTPNGQGARYEQF
V gene: TRBV20-1; J gene: TRBJ2-7; D gene: TRBD2; CDR3 protein: SGGGSAYEQY
V gene: TRBV11-2; J gene: TRBJ2-7; D gene: -; CDR3 protein: ASSPSGGFSSYEQY
V gene: TRBV10-3; J gene: TRBJ2-3; D gene: TRBD1; CDR3 protein: AIRTGQGDTQY
V gene: TRBV13; J gene: TRBJ1-6; D gene: -; CDR3 protein: ASSLGSGFSPLH
V gene: TRBV29-1; J gene: TRBJ1-2; D gene: -; CDR3 protein: SVGGRARGNYT
V gene: TRBV6-2/TRBV6-3; J gene: -; D gene: TRBD2; CDR3 protein: ASSPWSSGRPETQY
V gene: TRBV27; J gene: TRBJ2-3; D gene: -; CDR3 protein: ASSLGGDTQY
V gene: TRBV7-6; J gene: TRBJ2-3; D gene: TRBD1; CDR3 protein: ASSLFGRGQGSDTQY
V gene: TRBV28; J gene: TRBJ2-4; D gene: -; CDR3 protein: AIGGPSKNIQY
V gene: TRBV20-1; J gene: TRBJ1-4; D gene: -; CDR3 protein: SARGTSNEKLF
V gene: TRBV15; J gene: TRBJ1-1; D gene: -; CDR3 protein: ATSSPGSEAF
V gene: TRBV30; J gene: TRBJ1-2; D gene: -; CDR3 protein: AWSVTRGYT
V gene: TRBV29-1; J gene: TRBJ2-2; D gene: TRBD2; CDR3 protein: SVGGLAANTGELF
V gene: TRBV28; J gene: TRBJ2-4; D gene: -; CDR3 protein: ASSRASVGGQY
V gene: TRBV20-1; J gene: TRBJ2-5; D gene: -; CDR3 protein: SARHRARLPETQY